These T cell receptor beta chains were read from a single sample in a study of technical replicates of blood from a few donors. Profiling relied on immunoSEQ multiplex PCR, and the TCRdb table lists in-frame clones only, not all of them. Of about 69,000 clones in the sample, 88% are singletons; the top ten hold 4% to 5%. Specimen: PBMCs. All receptors derive from a human donor in good health. Some clones in this sample may be carry-over from other donors' samples. Both conserved end residues are part of each CDR3. Fields, in order: clone size, CDR3 length, V gene, D gene, J gene, CDR3 protein, CDR3 DNA. A D gene is named only where the DNA matches it firmly. A clone size is listed for some rows: how often the clone was seen (once, few, many), or a class if it is expanded.

-,14,TRBV7-2,-,TRBJ1-4,CASSFGGGSEKLFF,TGTGCCAGCAGCTTCGGGGGAGGTAGCGAAAAACTGTTTTTT
few,12,TRBV7-2,TRBD1,TRBJ1-2,CAGGQGPYGYTF,TGTGCCGGGGGACAGGGCCCCTATGGCTACACCTTC
once,16,TRBV29-1,TRBD2,TRBJ2-2,CSARTSGLARTGELFF,TGCAGCGCTCGGACTAGCGGATTAGCGAGGACCGGGGAGCTGTTTTTT
-,18,TRBV4-1,-,TRBJ1-5,CASSPVGGAKYSNQPQHF,TGCGCCAGCAGCCCTGTCGGCGGGGCTAAATATAGCAATCAGCCCCAGCATTTT
-,15,TRBV5-1,TRBD2,TRBJ2-3,CASSSGTSGTDTQYF,TGCGCCAGCAGCTCCGGGACTAGCGGCACAGATACGCAGTATTTT
-,14,TRBV6-4,TRBD1,TRBJ2-1,CASSDSPGGYEQFF,TGTGCCAGCAGTGACTCGCCAGGGGGTTATGAGCAGTTCTTC
-,15,TRBV27,TRBD1,TRBJ1-2,CASSLYPDRGYGYTF,TGTGCCAGCAGTTTATACCCGGACAGGGGGTATGGCTACACCTTC
-,13,TRBV7-2,-,TRBJ1-2,CASSPARGRGYTF,TGTGCCAGCAGCCCCGCAAGGGGCCGTGGCTACACCTTC
-,15,TRBV15,-,TRBJ2-1,CATSRDLGSGNEQFF,TGTGCCACCAGCAGAGATCTGGGTTCGGGTAATGAGCAGTTCTTC
-,18,TRBV7-2,TRBD2,TRBJ2-1,CASSLSIMSLAGGSEQFF,TGTGCCAGCAGCTTAAGTATTATGTCGCTAGCGGGAGGTAGTGAGCAGTTCTTC
-,13,TRBV4-3,-,TRBJ2-5,CASSQDPGETQYF,TGCGCCAGCAGCCAAGATCCGGGGGAGACCCAGTACTTC
-,15,TRBV30,TRBD2,TRBJ2-1,CAWAPGTRWGHEQFF,TGTGCCTGGGCACCCGGGACTAGGTGGGGCCATGAGCAGTTCTTC